These T cell receptor beta chains were read from a single sample in a study of blood T cell repertoires in COVID-19. Repertoires were generated with immunoSEQ multiplex PCR, while TCRdb's copy carries only in-frame clones and drops some. The sample holds under 300,000 clones, 75% to 90% seen once. Specimen: PBMCs or T cells enriched from blood (not recorded which). All receptors come from a woman aged 18-29 years who had recovered from COVID-19. CDR3s include the opening cysteine and the closing phenylalanine or tryptophan. D genes are given only for firm matches. Clone size, where shown, is once, few, many, or a class for clones that have expanded.

D gene: TRBD2
clone size: NA
J gene: TRBJ2-7
V gene: TRBV10-3
CDR3 protein: CAISSPTSGGPLEQYF
CDR3 DNA: TGTGCCATCAGTTCGCCGACTAGCGGGGGGCCTTTGGAGCAGTACTTC

D gene: NA
clone size: once
J gene: TRBJ1-2
V gene: TRBV20-1
CDR3 protein: CSPTANYGYTF
CDR3 DNA: TGCAGTCCAACAGCTAACTATGGCTACACCTTC

D gene: TRBD1
clone size: NA
J gene: TRBJ1-2
V gene: TRBV19
CDR3 protein: CASSIPQGQGESNYGYTF
CDR3 DNA: TGTGCCAGTAGTATCCCACAGGGACAGGGGGAATCTAACTATGGCTACACCTTC

D gene: NA
clone size: NA
J gene: TRBJ2-2
V gene: TRBV5-6
CDR3 protein: CASSSLPGVGTGELFF
CDR3 DNA: TGTGCCAGCAGCTCCCTGCCAGGGGTCGGCACCGGGGAGCTGTTTTTT

D gene: TRBD1
clone size: NA
J gene: TRBJ2-5
V gene: TRBV5-1
CDR3 protein: CASSPTGQETQYF
CDR3 DNA: TGCGCCAGCAGCCCGACAGGGCAAGAGACCCAGTACTTC

D gene: NA
clone size: NA
J gene: TRBJ1-4
V gene: TRBV5-1
CDR3 protein: CASSPFATNEKLFF
CDR3 DNA: TGCGCCAGCAGCCCATTTGCAACTAATGAAAAACTGTTTTTT

D gene: TRBD2
clone size: NA
J gene: TRBJ2-7
V gene: TRBV4-1
CDR3 protein: CASSPQAGGRSYEQYF
CDR3 DNA: TGCGCCAGCAGCCCCCAGGCGGGGGGACGCTCCTACGAGCAGTACTTC

D gene: TRBD2
clone size: NA
J gene: TRBJ2-5
V gene: TRBV2
CDR3 protein: CASKISRRGNQETQYF
CDR3 DNA: TGTGCCAGCAAAATTTCCCGGCGGGGGAACCAAGAGACCCAGTACTTC

D gene: NA
clone size: NA
J gene: TRBJ2-5
V gene: TRBV6-2/TRBV6-3
CDR3 protein: CASSWRGPETQYF
CDR3 DNA: TGTGCCAGCAGTTGGCGGGGGCCAGAGACCCAGTACTTC

D gene: NA
clone size: NA
J gene: TRBJ1-1
V gene: TRBV5-1
CDR3 protein: CASSLDVSAEAFF
CDR3 DNA: TGCGCCAGCAGCTTGGACGTTAGCGCTGAAGCTTTCTTT

D gene: TRBD2
clone size: NA
J gene: TRBJ2-5
V gene: TRBV7-3
CDR3 protein: CASRAGGTSVETQYF
CDR3 DNA: TGTGCCAGCAGAGCAGGTGGGACTAGCGTAGAGACCCAGTACTTC

D gene: NA
clone size: NA
J gene: TRBJ2-7
V gene: TRBV11-3
CDR3 protein: CASSLGYGEVPYEQYF
CDR3 DNA: TGTGCCAGCAGCTTAGGTTACGGGGAAGTCCCCTACGAGCAGTACTTC

D gene: TRBD1
clone size: NA
J gene: TRBJ1-4
V gene: TRBV15
CDR3 protein: CATIAGTAYNEKLFF
CDR3 DNA: TGTGCCACTATAGCCGGGACAGCTTATAATGAAAAACTGTTTTTT

D gene: TRBD2
clone size: NA
J gene: TRBJ2-3
V gene: TRBV19
CDR3 protein: CASRLLAGGRTDTQYF
CDR3 DNA: TGTGCCAGTCGACTACTAGCGGGAGGCCGCACAGATACGCAGTATTTT

D gene: NA
clone size: NA
J gene: TRBJ1-5
V gene: TRBV15
CDR3 protein: CATSRVGGSNQPQHF
CDR3 DNA: TGTGCCACCAGCAGAGTCGGTGGTAGCAATCAGCCCCAGCATTTT

D gene: TRBD1
clone size: NA
J gene: TRBJ2-7
V gene: TRBV5-1
CDR3 protein: CASSPGQGNEQYF
CDR3 DNA: TGCGCCAGCAGCCCGGGACAGGGTAACGAGCAGTACTTC

D gene: NA
clone size: NA
J gene: TRBJ1-2
V gene: TRBV4-1
CDR3 protein: CASSAQENYGYTF
CDR3 DNA: TGCGCCAGCAGCGCCCAGGAAAACTATGGCTACACCTTC